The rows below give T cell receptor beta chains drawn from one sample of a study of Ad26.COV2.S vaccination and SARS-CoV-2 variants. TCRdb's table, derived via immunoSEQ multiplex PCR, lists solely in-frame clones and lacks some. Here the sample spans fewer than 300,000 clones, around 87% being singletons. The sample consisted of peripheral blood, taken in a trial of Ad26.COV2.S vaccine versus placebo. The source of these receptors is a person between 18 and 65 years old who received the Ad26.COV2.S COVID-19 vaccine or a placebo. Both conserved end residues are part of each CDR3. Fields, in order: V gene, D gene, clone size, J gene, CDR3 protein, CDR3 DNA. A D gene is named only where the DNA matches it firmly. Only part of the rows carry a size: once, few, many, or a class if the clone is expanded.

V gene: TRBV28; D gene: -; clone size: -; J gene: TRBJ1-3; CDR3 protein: CASSPDGRSGNTIYF; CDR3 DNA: TGTGCCAGCAGCCCTGACGGACGCTCTGGAAACACCATATATTTT
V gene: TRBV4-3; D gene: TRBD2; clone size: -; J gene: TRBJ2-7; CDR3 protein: CASSQDRSGATAYEQYF; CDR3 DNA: TGCGCCAGCAGCCAAGATAGGAGCGGGGCGACCGCCTACGAGCAGTACTTC
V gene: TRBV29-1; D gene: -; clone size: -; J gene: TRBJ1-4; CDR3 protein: CSVGDVATNEKLFF; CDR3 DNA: TGCAGCGTTGGGGACGTTGCAACTAATGAAAAACTGTTTTTT
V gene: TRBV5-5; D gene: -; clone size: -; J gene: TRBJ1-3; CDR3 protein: CASSITGTSGNTIYF; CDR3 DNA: TGTGCCAGCAGCATTACCGGGACCTCTGGAAACACCATATATTTT
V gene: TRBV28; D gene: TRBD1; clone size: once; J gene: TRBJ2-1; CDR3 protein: CASGTGLTYNEQFF; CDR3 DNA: TGTGCGTCCGGGACAGGGCTTACCTACAATGAGCAGTTCTTC
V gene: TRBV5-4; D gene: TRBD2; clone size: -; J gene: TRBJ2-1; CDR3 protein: CASSLAGTNNEQFF; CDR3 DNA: TGTGCCAGCAGCTTGGCCGGGACTAACAATGAGCAGTTCTTC
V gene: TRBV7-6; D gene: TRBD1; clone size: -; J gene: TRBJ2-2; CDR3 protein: CASSGTGPFLGELFF; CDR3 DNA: TGTGCCAGCAGCGGGACAGGGCCCTTCTTAGGGGAGCTGTTTTTT
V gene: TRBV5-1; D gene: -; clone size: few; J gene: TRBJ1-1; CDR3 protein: CASSLGHSLEGTEAFF; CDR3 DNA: TGCGCCAGCAGCTTGGGGCACTCTTTGGAGGGCACTGAAGCTTTCTTT
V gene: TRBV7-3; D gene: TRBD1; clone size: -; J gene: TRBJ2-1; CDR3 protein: CASSLQAGTGIEQFF; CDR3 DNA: TGTGCCAGCAGCTTGCAAGCCGGGACAGGGATAGAGCAGTTCTTC
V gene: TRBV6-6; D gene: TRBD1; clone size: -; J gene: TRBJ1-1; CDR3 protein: CASSYLDRVVEAFF; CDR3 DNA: TGTGCCAGCAGTTACCTCGACAGGGTCGTTGAAGCTTTCTTT
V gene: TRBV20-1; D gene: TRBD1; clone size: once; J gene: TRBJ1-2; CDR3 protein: CSASARQGADYGYTF; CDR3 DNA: TGCAGTGCTAGTGCCCGCCAGGGGGCGGACTATGGCTACACCTTC
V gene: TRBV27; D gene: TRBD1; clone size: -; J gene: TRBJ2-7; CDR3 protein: CASRDRGIRSSYEQYF; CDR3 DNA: TGTGCCAGCCGGGACAGGGGAATCCGTAGCTCCTACGAGCAGTACTTC
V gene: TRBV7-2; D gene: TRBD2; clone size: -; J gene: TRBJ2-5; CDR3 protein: CASSPLAGHLQETQYF; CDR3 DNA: TGTGCCAGCAGCCCATTAGCGGGGCACCTCCAAGAGACCCAGTACTTC
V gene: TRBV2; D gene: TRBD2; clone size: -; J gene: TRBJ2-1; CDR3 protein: CASSGLAGRRPQYNEQFF; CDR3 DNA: TGTGCCAGCAGTGGACTAGCGGGACGGCGTCCACAATACAATGAGCAGTTCTTC
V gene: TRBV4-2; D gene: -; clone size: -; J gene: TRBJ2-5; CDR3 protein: CASSPGEQETQYF; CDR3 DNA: TGTGCCAGCAGCCCAGGCGAACAAGAGACCCAGTACTTC
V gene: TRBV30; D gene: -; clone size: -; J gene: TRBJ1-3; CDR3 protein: CAWSVRGRLGNTIYF; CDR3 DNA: TGTGCCTGGAGTGTGAGAGGACGTCTTGGAAACACCATATATTTT
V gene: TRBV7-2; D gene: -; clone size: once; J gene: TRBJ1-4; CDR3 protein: CASSPPPTNEKLFF; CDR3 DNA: TGTGCCAGCAGTCCCCCCCCAACTAATGAAAAACTGTTTTTT
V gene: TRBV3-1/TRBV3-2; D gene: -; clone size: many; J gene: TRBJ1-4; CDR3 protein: CASSPRQLTNEKLFF; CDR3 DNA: TGTGCCAGCAGCCCGAGGCAGCTAACTAATGAAAAACTGTTTTTT
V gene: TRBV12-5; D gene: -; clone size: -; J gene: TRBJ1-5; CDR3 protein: CASGFGQPQHF; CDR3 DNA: TGTGCTAGTGGTTTTGGACAGCCCCAGCATTTT
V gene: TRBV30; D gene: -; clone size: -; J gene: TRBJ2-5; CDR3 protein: CAWSRGAEETQYF; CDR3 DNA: TGTGCCTGGAGTCGGGGGGCCGAAGAGACCCAGTACTTC
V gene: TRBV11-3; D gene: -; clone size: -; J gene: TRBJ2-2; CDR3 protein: CASSLDSLNTGELFF; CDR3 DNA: TGTGCCAGCAGCTTGGACAGCCTGAACACCGGGGAGCTGTTTTTT
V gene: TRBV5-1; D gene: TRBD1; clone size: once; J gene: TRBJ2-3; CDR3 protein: CASSFGTGTTDTQYF; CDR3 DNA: TGCGCCAGCAGCTTTGGGACAGGGACCACAGATACGCAGTATTTT